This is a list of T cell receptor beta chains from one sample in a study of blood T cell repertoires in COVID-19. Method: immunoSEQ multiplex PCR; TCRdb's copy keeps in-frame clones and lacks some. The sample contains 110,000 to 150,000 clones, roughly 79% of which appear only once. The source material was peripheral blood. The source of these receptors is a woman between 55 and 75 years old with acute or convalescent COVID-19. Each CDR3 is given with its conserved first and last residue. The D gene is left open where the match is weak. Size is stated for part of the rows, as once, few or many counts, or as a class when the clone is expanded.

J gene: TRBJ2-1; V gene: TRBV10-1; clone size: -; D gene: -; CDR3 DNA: TGCGCCAGCAGTGAATCCCGCGGGCCCACCTACAATGAGCAGTTCTTC; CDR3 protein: CASSESRGPTYNEQFF
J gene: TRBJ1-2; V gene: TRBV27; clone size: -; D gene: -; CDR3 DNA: TGTGCCAGCAGCTCGGACTGGGGTAACTATGGCTACACCTTC; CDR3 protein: CASSSDWGNYGYTF
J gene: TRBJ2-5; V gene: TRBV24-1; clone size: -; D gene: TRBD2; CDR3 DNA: TGTGCCACCAGTGCGGCGGGAGGCCCTAGAGAGACCCAGTACTTC; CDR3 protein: CATSAAGGPRETQYF
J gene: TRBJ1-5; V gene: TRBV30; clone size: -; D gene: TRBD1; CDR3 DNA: TGTGCCTGGAGTGGGGGACAGGGTAGTTATAGCAATCAGCCCCAGCATTTT; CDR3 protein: CAWSGGQGSYSNQPQHF
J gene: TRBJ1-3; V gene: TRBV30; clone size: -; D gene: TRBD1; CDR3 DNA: TGTGCCTGGAGTTTCAGGGGGGTTCCTGGAAACACCATATATTTT; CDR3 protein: CAWSFRGVPGNTIYF
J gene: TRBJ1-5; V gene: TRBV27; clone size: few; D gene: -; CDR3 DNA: TGTGCCAGTAGGGGAAGGGCCAATCAGCCCCAGCATTTT; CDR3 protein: CASRGRANQPQHF
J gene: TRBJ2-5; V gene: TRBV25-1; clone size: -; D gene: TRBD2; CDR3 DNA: TGTGCCAGCAGTGAGGGCGGGAGGGCCAGGGAGACCCAGTACTTC; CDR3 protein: CASSEGGRARETQYF
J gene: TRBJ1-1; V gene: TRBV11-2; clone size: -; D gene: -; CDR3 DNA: TGTGCCAGCAGCTTCGGGGAAACTGAAGCTTTCTTT; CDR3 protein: CASSFGETEAFF
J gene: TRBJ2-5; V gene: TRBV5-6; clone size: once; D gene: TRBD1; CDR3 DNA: TGTGCCAGCAGGTTCGGGACAGCCCGCCAAGAGACCCAGTACTTC; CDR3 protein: CASRFGTARQETQYF
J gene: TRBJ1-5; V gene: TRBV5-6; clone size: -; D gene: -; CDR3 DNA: TGTGCCAGCAGCTTGGCCTACGATCAGCCCCAGCATTTT; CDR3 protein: CASSLAYDQPQHF